Here is one T cell receptor (beta chain) with its context. Its specificity is not known. With 4 bases removed from V and 2 bases from J, the gap between germline ends came to 10 bases. CDR1 is SGHDT, CDR2 YYEEEE, per germline. The CDR3 is made up of 13 amino acids. The data originate from a study of CD8+ T cells in alopecia areata. Study-wide results and caveats: It was less clear whether patients shared TCRs than it was in mice, possibly because of HLA. Higher clonality than in normal scalp was seen in lesional scalp, especially alopecia totalis/universalis. Sequencing of scalp tissue also captures the resident alphabeta T cells of normal skin.

It was from PBMCs that CD4+ and CD8+ T cells were sorted. Extracted RNA was reverse transcribed into cDNA, the sequencing template. The method was immunoSEQ multiplex PCR; TCRdb's version includes in-frame clones alone and lacks a portion of them. Seen here are 110,000 to 150,000 clones, approximately 56% observed once, and the top ten hold 36%. The sequence was obtained from a human donor in good health. The specimen was CD8+ T cells sorted from blood. J is TRBJ2-7 and V is TRBV5-6; D unclear. This CDR3 is CASSAGGTYEQYF. CDR3 bases: TGTGCCAGCAGCGCCGGTGGGACCTACGAGCAGTACTTC.